These 10 T cell receptor beta chains originate from one sample sequenced in a study of cytomegalovirus exposure and HLA in healthy donors (dated by TCRdb to 2016 to 2017). Receptor amplification or capture employed the immunoSEQ multiplex PCR assay. A mixture of 60 forward primers for TCR Vbeta segments and 13 reverse primers for TCR Jbeta segments was used in the multiplex PCR. TCRdb holds this immuneACCESS table with in-frame rearrangements only. Some clones are missing; in checked studies, unresolved V genes explain under half, and the rest has no known cause. Within this sample are some 110,000 clones, with around 69% of them counted one time only. The ten biggest clones cover about 15% of the sample. The sample taken for sequencing was PBMCs. These receptors came from a man aged 50-59 years in good health and CMV-seropositive.

This rearrangement joins TRBV21-1 to TRBJ2-1; the table's D call of TRBD2 was not tested on the DNA. TRBV21-1 is a known pseudogene. This CDR3 spans 18 amino acids. The CDR3 DNA sequence: TGTGCCGATGCCCCCGTAGTGGGACTAGCGGGGGGGCAGGAAAAGCAGTTCTTC. The encoded protein is CADAPVVGLAGGQEKQFF.

In the case of this clone: The sample has other DNA sequences that encode this CDR3 too. The chain employs TRBV27 and TRBJ2-7, with D perhaps matching TRBD1 (6 bases). The length of the CDR3 is 15 residues. Trimming stripped 5 bases from V and 2 bases from J, with 16 bases between. CDR1 and CDR2 from the germline V gene are MNHEY and SMNVEV (reference sequence). CDR3 sequence (DNA): TGTGCCAGCAGTCTAACGGTCTACAGGGCCTACGAGCAGTACTTC. Its translation: CASSLTVYRAYEQYF.

The chain uses TRBV2 and TRBJ2-3, with 7 bases fitting TRBD1. Trimming at V came to 4 bases and at J to 4 bases, leaving 11 bases not matched to a gene. This CDR3 region has 16 residues. The germline gives CDR1 SNHLY, CDR2 FYNNEI. The CDR3 region has the DNA TGTGCCAGCAGTGTACGCCAGGACAGGCCCGCAGATACGCAGTATTTT. Amino acid sequence: CASSVRQDRPADTQYF.

The CDR3 spells CASSFRERANNEQFF. CDR3 sequence (DNA): TGTGCCAGCAGTTTCCGGGAGAGGGCCAACAATGAGCAGTTCTTC. This chain joins TRBV27 and TRBJ2-1, with TRBD2 as a possible D gene (6 bases). The germline CDR1 and CDR2 sequences are MNHEY and SMNVEV (reference sequence). The CDR3 totals 15 residues. Between the trimmed V and J ends, which lost 3 bases and 5 bases, there was a span of 14 bases.

The chain links TRBV5-4 to TRBJ2-1; D possibly corresponds to TRBD2 (5 bases). The CDR3 contains 16 residues. Trimming left V 4 bases short and J 7 bases short, with 21 bases between. Per the germline V gene, CDR1 is SGHNT and CDR2 is YYREEE (reference sequence). In DNA form, the CDR3 reads TGTGCCAGCAGCAGGGATGGCGCTAGCAACGTGAATGAGCAGTTCTTC. It encodes CASSRDGASNVNEQFF.

The rearrangement uses TRBV4-3 and TRBJ1-6; no clear D. Germline-derived CDR1 and CDR2 are LGHNA and YSLEER. This CDR3 is built from 15 residues. V lost 0 bases to trimming and J lost 5 bases, with 8 bases between them. The CDR3: CASSQDTGNNSPLHF. DNA for the CDR3: TGCGCCAGCAGCCAAGATACGGGAAATAATTCACCCCTCCACTTT.

The chain joins TRBV5-1 to TRBJ2-7; 8 positions agree with TRBD2. In germline, CDR1 is SGHRS, CDR2 YFSETQ. The CDR3 loop spans 15 amino acids. J gave up 4 bases and V 3 bases, and 9 bases lay outside the gene matches. The chain's CDR3 is CASSSRLAPPYEQYF. Here the CDR3 DNA reads TGCGCCAGCAGCTCCCGACTAGCGCCACCGTACGAGCAGTACTTC.

V and J are TRBV4-2 and TRBJ1-1; 8 positions match TRBD1. The germline gives CDR1 LGHNA, CDR2 YNFKEQ. V trimming: 1 base; J trimming: 4 bases; junction bases outside the gene matches: 5. This CDR3 is 15 amino acids long. The CDR3 loop is CASSQAGTGPTEAFF. The CDR3 region has the DNA TGTGCCAGCAGCCAAGCGGGGACAGGCCCCACTGAAGCTTTCTTT.

The J gene is TRBJ2-7, the V gene TRBV19; 9 positions agree with TRBD2. CDR1 is LNHDA, CDR2 SQIVND, per germline (reference sequence). The junction had 5 bases not matched to a gene; V was cut back by 4 bases and J by 1 base. CDR3 size: 15 residues. CDR3 amino acids: CASSTVAGESYEQYF. The CDR3 nucleotides read TGTGCCAGTAGTACCGTAGCGGGGGAGTCCTACGAGCAGTACTTC.

The chain recombines TRBV5-6 with TRBJ2-5; weak D call: TRBD2 (5 bases). Germline CDR1 is SGHDT and CDR2 is YYEEEE. The CDR3 length is 14 residues. V gave up 0 bases and J gave up 3 bases, with 9 bases separating them. CDR3: CASSLAPLEETQYF. The CDR3 DNA sequence: TGTGCCAGCAGCTTGGCCCCACTAGAAGAGACCCAGTACTTC.